This T cell receptor (beta chain) came from a study of cytomegalovirus exposure and HLA in healthy donors. V was pared by 3 bases and J by 0 bases, with 3 bases of the junction left unmatched. Per germline, CDR1 MDHEN and CDR2 SYDVKM. This CDR3 comprises 15 residues. With 60 Vbeta and 13 Jbeta primers, the PCR was carried out. Clones were read by immunoSEQ multiplex PCR, and TCRdb kept only the in-frame ones, dropping some. This table holds 130,000 to 150,000 clones, approximately 79% found once. Notes on this clone: Other DNA sequences within the sample encode an identical CDR3.

Sequencing input: PBMCs. The clonotype comes from a middle-aged woman in good health and CMV-seropositive. The gene calls are TRBV28 and TRBJ2-7, with 9 bases aligning to TRBD2. The CDR3 nucleotides are TGTGCCAGCAGTTTGGGCGGGGGGGCCTCCTACGAGCAGTACTTC. This gives the protein CASSLGGGASYEQYF.